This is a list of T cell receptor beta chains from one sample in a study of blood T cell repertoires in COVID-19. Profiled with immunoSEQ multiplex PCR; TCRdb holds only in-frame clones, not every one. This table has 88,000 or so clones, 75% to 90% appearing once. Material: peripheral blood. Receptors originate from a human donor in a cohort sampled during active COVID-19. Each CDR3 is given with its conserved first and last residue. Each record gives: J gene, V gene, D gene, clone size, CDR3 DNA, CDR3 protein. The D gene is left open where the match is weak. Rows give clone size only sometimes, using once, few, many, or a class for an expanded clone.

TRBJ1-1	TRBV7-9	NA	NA	TGTGCCAGCAGCTTAGTCGGGGAGTCTGAAGCTTTCTTT	CASSLVGESEAFF
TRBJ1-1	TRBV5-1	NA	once	TGCGCCAGCAGCTTGGGGGAGTTGGGGACTGAAGCTTTCTTT	CASSLGELGTEAFF
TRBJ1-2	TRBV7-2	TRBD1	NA	TGTGCCAGCAGACCGGGACAGGGGATCTATGGCTACACCTTC	CASRPGQGIYGYTF
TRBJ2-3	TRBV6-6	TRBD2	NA	TGTGCCAGCACAGCGGGGGGGGATACGCAGTATTTT	CASTAGGDTQYF
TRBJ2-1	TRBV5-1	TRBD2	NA	TGCGCCAGCAGCTACATAACCGGGACTAGTTTCAATGAGCAGTTCTTC	CASSYITGTSFNEQFF
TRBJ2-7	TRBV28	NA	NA	TGTGCCAGCAGTTTATCTGCGGGGATCAGCTCCTACGAGCAGTACTTC	CASSLSAGISSYEQYF
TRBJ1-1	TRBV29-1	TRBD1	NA	TGCAAGGGACAGCTGAACACTGAAGCTTTCTTT	CKGQLNTEAFF
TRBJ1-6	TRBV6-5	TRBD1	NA	TGTGCCAGCAACCCGGACAGGGACTATAATTCACCCCTCCACTTT	CASNPDRDYNSPLHF
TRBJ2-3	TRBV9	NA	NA	TGTGCCAGCAGCGATCAGGGGAGCGCAGATACGCAGTATTTT	CASSDQGSADTQYF
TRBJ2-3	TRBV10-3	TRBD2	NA	TGTGCCATCAGTGACATAGCGGGGTCAGGAGATACGCAGTATTTT	CAISDIAGSGDTQYF
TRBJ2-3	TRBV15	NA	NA	TGTGCCACCAGCAGAGATCGGAGGGCCCTAGGCACAGATACGCAGTATTTT	CATSRDRRALGTDTQYF
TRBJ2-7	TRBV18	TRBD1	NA	TGTGCCAGCTCACCAAGGACAGGGGGCTACGAGCAGTACTTC	CASSPRTGGYEQYF
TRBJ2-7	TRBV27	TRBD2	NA	TGTGCCAGCAGTTTATGGGGACTAGCGGGAGTGAACGAGCAGTACTTC	CASSLWGLAGVNEQYF
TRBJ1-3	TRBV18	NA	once	TGTGCCAGCTCACCACCTACCAGGGCCGGAAACACCATATATTTT	CASSPPTRAGNTIYF
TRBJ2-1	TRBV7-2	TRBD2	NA	TGTGCCAGCAGCTTTGAGCGGGACGGGGAGCAGTTCTTC	CASSFERDGEQFF
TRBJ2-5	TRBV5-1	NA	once	TGCGCCAGCAGCCGGGGGGCTGGAGAGACCCAGTACTTC	CASSRGAGETQYF
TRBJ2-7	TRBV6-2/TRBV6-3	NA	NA	TGTGCCAGCAGTACCAGGGCTCTACCCCCCTACGAGCAGTACTTC	CASSTRALPPYEQYF
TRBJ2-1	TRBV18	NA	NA	TGTGCCAGCTCACCAACAGGGAACAATGAGCAGTTCTTC	CASSPTGNNEQFF
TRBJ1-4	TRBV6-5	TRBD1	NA	TGTGCCAGCACGGGGGACAGGGGTAATGAAAAACTGTTTTTT	CASTGDRGNEKLFF
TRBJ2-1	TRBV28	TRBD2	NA	TGTGCCAGCAGTTTATTATCCAATACGGGGAGGGATGAGCAGTTCTTC	CASSLLSNTGRDEQFF
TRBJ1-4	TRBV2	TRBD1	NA	TGTGCCAGCAGTGGACAGGGGGCAATTGAAAAACTGTTTTTT	CASSGQGAIEKLFF
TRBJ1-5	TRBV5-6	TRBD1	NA	TGTGCCAGCAGCTTGTTTGAGACAGGGGAAGGTCAGCCCCAGCATTTT	CASSLFETGEGQPQHF
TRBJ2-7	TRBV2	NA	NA	TGTGCCAGCAGTGTAGGACAGAGTCCCACTCAGTACTTC	CASSVGQSPTQYF
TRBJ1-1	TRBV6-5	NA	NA	TGTGCCAGCAGGGAGATTGATTTCACTGAAGCTTTCTTT	CASREIDFTEAFF
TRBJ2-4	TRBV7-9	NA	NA	TGTGCCAGCACCAAGGACAGCACCAAAAACATTCAGTACTTC	CASTKDSTKNIQYF
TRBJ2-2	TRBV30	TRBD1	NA	TGTGCCTATGGGACAGGGATTAACACCGGGGAGCTGTTTTTT	CAYGTGINTGELFF
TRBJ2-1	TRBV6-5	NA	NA	TGTGCCAGCAGCTGGGCCCGCCCGAATTACAATGAGCAGTTCTTC	CASSWARPNYNEQFF
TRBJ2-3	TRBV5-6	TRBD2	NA	TGTGCCAGCAGCCCCTGGGGGGGGGATACGCAGTATTTT	CASSPWGGDTQYF
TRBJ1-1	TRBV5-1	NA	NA	TGCGCCAGCACCAATACTCAACAGGGTCGAACTGAAGCTTTCTTT	CASTNTQQGRTEAFF
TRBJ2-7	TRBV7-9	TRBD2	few	TGTGCCAGCAGCTTAGTTAGCGGGGAGACCTACGAGCAGTACTTC	CASSLVSGETYEQYF
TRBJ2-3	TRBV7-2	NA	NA	TGTGCCAGCAGCAGCGTAAACCGTGCAGATACGCAGTATTTT	CASSSVNRADTQYF
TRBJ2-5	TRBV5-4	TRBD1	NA	TGTGCCAGCAGCTCGGACAGGGGCCAAGAGACCCAGTACTTC	CASSSDRGQETQYF
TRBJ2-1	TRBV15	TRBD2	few	TGTGCCACCAGCGTACGGCGGGGGGAGCGGAGTGAGCAGTTCTTC	CATSVRRGERSEQFF
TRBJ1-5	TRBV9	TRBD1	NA	TGTGCCAGCAGCGTGGAGGGACAGGCGCATCAGCCCCAGCATTTT	CASSVEGQAHQPQHF
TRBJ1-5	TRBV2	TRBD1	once	TGTGCCAGCACGGGGTACAGGGGGCCAGGTCAGCCCCAGCATTTT	CASTGYRGPGQPQHF
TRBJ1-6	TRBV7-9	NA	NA	TGTGCCAGCAGCTTAGTCATGAGGGCACCCCTCCACTTT	CASSLVMRAPLHF
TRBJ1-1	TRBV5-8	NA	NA	TGTGCCAGCAGCTTGGGACAGAGTGAAGCTTTCTTT	CASSLGQSEAFF
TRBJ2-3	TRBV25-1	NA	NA	TGTGCCAGCACCGTGGGGGCCACAGATACGCAGTATTTT	CASTVGATDTQYF
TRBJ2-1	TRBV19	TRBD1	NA	TGTGCCAGTAGTAACCTCGGACAGGGCGGCCTCTCCTACAATGAGCAGTTCTTC	CASSNLGQGGLSYNEQFF
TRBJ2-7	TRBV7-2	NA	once	TGTGCCAGCAGCTTAGATACCAGGATGCGCGAGCAGTACTTC	CASSLDTRMREQYF
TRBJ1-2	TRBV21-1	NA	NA	TGTGCCAGCAGCAAGGACTCCGTTGACGTACTTTCGAGAGGCTACACCTTC	CASSKDSVDVLSRGYTF
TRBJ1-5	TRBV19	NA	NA	TGTGCCAGTAGTATACGGGAAGCGGGCAATCAGCCCCAGCATTTT	CASSIREAGNQPQHF
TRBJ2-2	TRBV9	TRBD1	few	TGTGCCAGCAGCGTAGTCCCCGGGACAGGGGCCCCCGGGGAGCTGTTTTTT	CASSVVPGTGAPGELFF
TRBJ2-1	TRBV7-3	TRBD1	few	TGTGCCAGCAGCCCCGGGACAGGGGGCTACAATGAGCAGTTCTTC	CASSPGTGGYNEQFF
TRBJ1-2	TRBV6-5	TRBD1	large	TGTGCCAGCAACCCGGGACAGGGGGTCTATGGCTACACCTTC	CASNPGQGVYGYTF